Below, 31 T cell receptor beta chains from the same sample are listed, as sequenced in a study of control samples from healthy donors and cancer patients. Sequencing used immunoSEQ multiplex PCR; TCRdb keeps in-frame clones, though not all of them. Here the sample spans some 64,000 clones, approximately 89% being singletons. Sample: PBMCs. The origin of the receptors is a woman between 50 and 59 years old with head and neck cancer.

The V call is TRBV19, the J call TRBJ1-1, with D possibly being TRBD1 (6 bases). Germline CDR1 and CDR2: LNHDA and SQIVND (reference sequence). V lost 7 bases and J lost 1, with 10 bases in between. The CDR3 has 13 amino acids. The CDR3 spells CASTTTGNTEAFF. CDR3 nucleotides: TGTGCCAGTACTACGACAGGGAACACTGAAGCTTTCTTT.

This chain uses TRBV9 with TRBJ2-1; D call uncertain. Trimming removed 3 bases from V and 1 base from J, with 8 bases in between. This CDR3 spans 14 amino acids. CDR1 SGDLS and CDR2 YYNGEE come from the germline V gene. CDR3 nucleotide sequence: TGTGCCAGCAGCGGAAGGATTTCCTACAATGAGCAGTTCTTC. This translates into CASSGRISYNEQFF.

The chain links TRBV5-8 to TRBJ2-1, with D possibly matching TRBD2 (6 bases). This CDR3 spans 14 amino acids. The V gene lost 5 bases and the J gene lost 2 bases, with 11 bases spanning the gap. Germline CDR1 reads SGHTS; CDR2 reads YDEGEE. CDR3: CASSSSSAYNEQFF. CDR3 bases: TGTGCCAGCAGTTCGTCTAGCGCCTACAATGAGCAGTTCTTC.

The chain joins TRBV19 to TRBJ2-1; 10 bases match TRBD2. CDR3 size: 13 residues. V dropped 5 bases and J dropped 9; count of bases not matched to a gene: 4. From germline, CDR1 is LNHDA and CDR2 SQIVND (reference sequence). The CDR3 DNA follows: TGTGCCAGTAGTGCGCGACTAGCGGGTGAGCAGTTCTTC. Translated: CASSARLAGEQFF.

CDR3 coding DNA: TGTGCCAGCAGCCTGCCGGACAGGAACACAGATACGCAGTATTTT. Translating it yields CASSLPDRNTDTQYF. The chain recombines TRBV5-4 with TRBJ2-3, with 7 nucleotides matching TRBD1. The ends lost 4 bases at V and 2 bases at J; junction bases unmatched: 7. CDR3 length: 15 residues. The germline V gene has CDR1 SGHNT and CDR2 YYREEE (reference sequence).

V is TRBV7-2 and J is TRBJ1-2; tentatively, D is TRBD1 (6 bases). Germline CDR1 and CDR2: SGHTA and FQGNSA. V gave up 3 bases and J gave up 8 bases, with 10 bases separating them. This CDR3 has 12 amino acids. CDR3 sequence reads: CASSFRTAGYTF. As DNA, the CDR3 is TGTGCCAGCAGCTTCCGGACAGCCGGCTACACCTTC.

The chain employs TRBV2 and TRBJ2-7; 7 nucleotides agree with TRBD2. The CDR3 totals 14 residues. Trimming took 6 bases from V and 7 from J; bases not matched to a gene: 12. Germline V gene lookup returns CDR1 SNHLY and CDR2 FYNNEI. In nucleotides, the CDR3 is TGTGCCAGCAGGGGGACTACCCAAAAGAGAGAGCAGTACTTC. Encoded protein: CASRGTTQKREQYF.

This chain uses TRBV2 with TRBJ2-5; TRBD1 might be the D (5 bases). Germline-derived CDR1 and CDR2 are SNHLY and FYNNEI. The CDR3 has 13 amino acids. The ends were cut back, 9 bases at V and 1 base at J, with 12 bases in the middle. CDR3 in amino acids: CASTSRAQETQYF. The CDR3 nucleotides are TGTGCCAGTACGTCCAGGGCCCAAGAGACCCAGTACTTC.

The chain couples TRBV18 to TRBJ1-4; no clear D. CDR3 length: 14 amino acids. CDR1 and CDR2 from the germline V gene are KGHSH and LQKENI. Trimming shortened V by 5 bases and J by 5 bases, and 12 bases separated the two germline ends. Here the CDR3 reads CASSTTSRNEKLFF. The CDR3 DNA is TGTGCCAGCTCAACTACATCTAGGAATGAAAAACTGTTTTTT.

The chain uses TRBV6-6 and TRBJ2-5, with a weak D call TRBD2 (5 bases). Germline lookup yields CDR1 MNHNY and CDR2 SVGAGI (reference sequence). The CDR3 runs 14 residues. Trimming removed 6 bases at V and 2 bases at J, with 13 bases between. CDR3 sequence: CASSKGTSQETQYF. CDR3 in DNA: TGTGCCAGCAGCAAGGGCACTAGTCAAGAGACCCAGTACTTC.

V is TRBV6-6 and J is TRBJ1-2; the D gene is possibly TRBD1 (5 bases). Germline lookup yields CDR1 MNHNY and CDR2 SVGAGI (reference sequence). The CDR3 runs 15 residues. The V gene lost 0 bases and the J gene lost 0 bases, with 8 bases spanning the gap. CDR3 sequence reads: CASSYSGGTNYGYTF. In DNA, the CDR3 is TGTGCCAGCAGTTACTCCGGGGGGACTAACTATGGCTACACCTTC.

V is TRBV6-2 or TRBV6-3 and J is TRBJ2-7; 7 positions match TRBD2. CDR3 length: 15 amino acids. The V segment lost 5 bases and the J segment 5 bases; nucleotides outside the gene matches: 12. Germline CDR1 MNHEY, CDR2 SVGEGT. This CDR3 reads CASSRDPGGFDEQYF. DNA of the CDR3: TGTGCCAGCAGTCGGGACCCGGGGGGTTTCGACGAGCAGTACTTC.

This chain uses TRBV27 with TRBJ2-1; the D gene is possibly TRBD2 (6 bases). Trimming shortened V by 5 bases and J by 6 bases, and 11 bases separated the two germline ends. The CDR3 is 13 amino acids. Looked up from germline, CDR1 is MNHEY and CDR2 is SMNVEV (reference sequence). CDR3 nucleotide sequence: TGTGCCAGCAGTAGGGGACTTACCAATGAGCAGTTCTTC. Its translation is CASSRGLTNEQFF.

This clone was found a few times. V gene TRBV9 combines with J gene TRBJ1-4; D call uncertain. In germline, CDR1 is SGDLS, CDR2 YYNGEE. V lost 0 bases to trimming and J lost 8 bases, with 11 bases between them. The CDR3 spans 14 residues. CDR3 in DNA: TGTGCCAGCAGCGTAGGAGGCGACATCGAAAAACTGTTTTTT. Translation: CASSVGGDIEKLFF.

V is TRBV3-1 (or the pseudogene TRBV3-2) and J is TRBJ2-3, with a possible D match to TRBD2 (5 bases). The length of the CDR3 is 19 residues. Germline CDR1 and CDR2: LGHDT and YNNKEL (reference sequence). Deletions cut 1 base from V and 3 bases from J, with 23 bases between. The CDR3 bases are TGTGCCAGCAGCCAAGGGGAGTTGCGGGTCATCCGCGCTACAGATACGCAGTATTTT. Translating it yields CASSQGELRVIRATDTQYF.

This chain connects TRBV30 to TRBJ1-2; no clear D. Germline lookup yields CDR1 GTSNPN and CDR2 SVGIG (reference sequence). The CDR3 runs to 14 residues. With 0 bases removed from V and 7 bases from J, the gap between germline ends came to 15 bases. CDR3 in amino acids: CAWSVRGSWSGYTF. The CDR3 DNA follows: TGTGCCTGGAGTGTACGAGGGTCCTGGAGTGGCTACACCTTC.

The DNA of the CDR3 is TGTGCCAGCAGCTTAGGAGAAGGGATCGGCAATCAGCCCCAGCATTTT. Protein product: CASSLGEGIGNQPQHF. This rearrangement joins TRBV11-3 to TRBJ1-5; D remains unclear. CDR1 is SGHNT and CDR2 is YENEEA in the germline V gene. V lost 1 base and J lost 2, with 12 bases in between. This CDR3 region has 16 residues.

This sequence joins TRBV18 and TRBJ1-4, with 8 bases matching TRBD1. The CDR3 totals 15 residues. Trimming cost V 3 bases and J 6 bases; bases outside gene matches: 6. Germline CDR1 and CDR2: KGHSH and LQKENI. The CDR3 DNA is TGTGCCAGCTCACCGCAGGGGGCCGGCGATGAAAAACTGTTTTTT. Residues: CASSPQGAGDEKLFF.

As DNA, the CDR3 is TGTGCCAGCAGACGAAAGGGGTCGTTTTACAATGAGCAGTTCTTC. Protein sequence: CASRRKGSFYNEQFF. The V call is TRBV6-5, the J call TRBJ2-1, with D possibly matching TRBD1 (5 bases). This CDR3 is built from 15 residues. From germline, CDR1 is MNHEY and CDR2 SVGAGI. The V and J ends lost 6 bases and 4 bases respectively, with 16 bases between them.

This clone has only a few counts. The chain carries TRBV7-2 and TRBJ2-3; possibly TRBD2 for D (7 bases). CDR3 length: 19 amino acids. Between the trimmed V and J ends, which lost 5 bases and 2 bases, there was a span of 26 bases. CDR1 and CDR2 from the germline V gene are SGHTA and FQGNSA. CDR3 bases: TGTGCCAGCAGCCCCCGCCTCTTACAGGGACTACCAATCACAGATACGCAGTATTTT. Protein sequence: CASSPRLLQGLPITDTQYF.

The gene calls are TRBV19 and TRBJ1-5; 8 bases line up with TRBD1. Germline V gives CDR1 LNHDA, CDR2 SQIVND (reference sequence). The CDR3 runs to 15 residues. J was trimmed by 7 bases and V by 8 bases; bases with no gene match: 13. Written as DNA, the CDR3 is TGTGCCAGTGCGCCGGAGACAGGGGTGGTGCAGCCCCAGCATTTT. It yields the protein CASAPETGVVQPQHF.

The CDR3 is CATSDFSGFICMLSSQTLNEKLFF. The CDR3 nucleotides read TGTGCCACCAGTGATTTCTCAGGGTTCATATGTATGCTGTCCTCCCAGACTTTAAATGAAAAACTGTTTTTT. The chain uses TRBV24-1 and TRBJ1-4, with D perhaps matching TRBD1 (5 bases). Looked up from germline, CDR1 is KGHDR and CDR2 is SFDVKD. The length of the CDR3 is 24 residues. Trimming left V 1 base short and J 5 bases short, with 37 bases between.

Only one count was recorded for this clone. The chain links TRBV11-2 to TRBJ2-1; 7 bases line up with TRBD2. J lost 4 bases, V lost 3 bases, and 9 bases had no gene match. CDR3 length: 16 residues. The germline V gene encodes CDR1 SGHAT and CDR2 FQNNGV. The CDR3 loop reads CASSFERAGWYNEQFF. Here the CDR3 DNA reads TGTGCCAGCAGCTTTGAAAGAGCGGGGTGGTACAATGAGCAGTTCTTC. Filled out from reference TRBV11-2 and TRBJ2-1, the complete variable domain reads EAGVAQSPRYKIIEKRQSVAFWCNPISGHATLYWYQQILGQGPKLLIQFQNNGVVDDSQLPKDRFSAERLKGVDSTLKIQPAKLEDSAVYLCASSFERAGWYNEQFFGPGTRLTVL.

The chain couples TRBV6-2 or TRBV6-3 to TRBJ1-5; TRBD1 matches at 8 bases. Germline lookup yields CDR1 MNHEY and CDR2 SVGEGT. Trimming took 6 bases from V and 2 from J; bases not matched to a gene: 12. This CDR3 has 17 amino acids. CDR3 sequence: CASSPGGAGYGNQPQHF. The CDR3 DNA is TGTGCCAGCAGCCCAGGGGGCGCGGGTTATGGCAATCAGCCCCAGCATTTT.

This chain connects TRBV7-3 to TRBJ1-1; D is perhaps TRBD1 (6 bases). This CDR3 contains 14 residues. CDR1 is SGHTA and CDR2 is FQGTGA in the germline V gene. The V and J ends lost 5 bases and 6 bases respectively, with 16 bases between them. CDR3 coding DNA: TGTGCCAGCAGCCCGAGGGAGGGGGTGGCTGAAGCTTTCTTT. Translated: CASSPREGVAEAFF. Supplemented by reference TRBV7-3 and TRBJ1-1, the full variable domain reads GAGVSQTPSNKVTEKGKYVELRCDPISGHTALYWYRQSLGQGPEFLIYFQGTGAADDSGLPNDRFFAVRPEGSVSTLKIQRTERGDSAVYLCASSPREGVAEAFFGQGTRLTVV.

The gene calls are TRBV6-4 and TRBJ1-2; no clear D gene. The length of the CDR3 is 14 residues. Germline V gene sequence: CDR1 MRHNA, CDR2 SNTAGT. V was trimmed by 0 bases and J by 5 bases, leaving 10 bases between them. This CDR3 reads CASSDSGGEYGYTF. In nucleotides, the CDR3 is TGTGCCAGCAGTGACTCCGGTGGGGAGTATGGCTACACCTTC.

The rearrangement uses TRBV4-3 and TRBJ1-2; D is possibly TRBD1 (5 bases). V was clipped by 4 bases and J by 4 bases, with 13 bases between them. The CDR3 consists of 14 residues. Germline V gene lookup returns CDR1 LGHNA and CDR2 YSLEER. CDR3 sequence: CASSPDRGSYGYTF. The CDR3 nucleotides are TGCGCCAGCAGCCCCGACCGGGGGAGCTATGGCTACACCTTC.

The V call is TRBV2, the J call TRBJ2-7; 9 nucleotides match TRBD1. With 6 bases clipped from V and 5 bases from J, the junction kept 8 bases outside the gene matches. CDR1 is SNHLY and CDR2 is FYNNEI in the germline V gene. The CDR3 is 14 residues long. CDR3 amino acids: CASRRGQGPHEQYF. For the CDR3, the DNA is TGTGCCAGCAGAAGGGGACAGGGTCCCCACGAGCAGTACTTC.

This clone is a singleton in its sample. Additional DNA sequences in this sample encode the identical CDR3. The CDR3 region is CASSFGQFNEKLFF. CDR3 nucleotide sequence: TGTGCCAGCAGTTTCGGGCAGTTTAATGAAAAACTGTTTTTT. This rearrangement joins TRBV6-5 to TRBJ1-4, with D unresolved. V was cut by 4 bases and J by 4 bases, with 10 bases left in between. CDR1 MNHEY and CDR2 SVGAGI come from the germline V gene. CDR3 length: 14 amino acids.

The chain recombines TRBV2 with TRBJ1-5; a possible D gene is TRBD1 (5 bases). V was pared by 5 bases and J by 3 bases, with 8 bases between. The CDR3 has 13 amino acids. Germline V gene lookup returns CDR1 SNHLY and CDR2 FYNNEI. CDR3 sequence (DNA): TGTGCCAGCAGTCCGACAGCCAATCAGCCCCAGCATTTT. Translating gives CASSPTANQPQHF. The entire variable domain, with the rest obtained from reference TRBV2 and TRBJ1-5, is as follows: EPEVTQTPSHQVTQMGQEVILRCVPISNHLYFYWYRQILGQKVEFLVSFYNNEISEKSEIFDDQFSVERPDGSNFTLKIRSTKLEDSAMYFCASSPTANQPQHFGDGTRLSIL.

The DNA for the CDR3 is TGCAGCGCTAAAGGGGGACAGGAGGACTATGGCTACACCTTC. Its protein is CSAKGGQEDYGYTF. The gene calls are TRBV29-1 and TRBJ1-2; TRBD1 matches at 8 bases. Germline CDR1 reads SQVTM; CDR2 reads ANQGSEA. V shed 7 bases and J 3 bases; nucleotides not matched to a gene: 10. The CDR3 has 14 amino acids.